This entry features one T cell receptor (beta chain) sequence. The sample holds a few counts of this clonotype. Its specific antigen is unknown. Base qualities are not recorded, but no much larger clone differs from it by a single base. The data were taken from a study of human T cells and chemical hapten exposure (dated by TCRdb to 2020 to 2023). For context, the study as a whole: For sensitization, 2% DPC in acetone was applied to a 2 cm by 2 cm area of upper inner arm skin. Throughout the approximately 26-week study period, patients were also given weekly therapeutic DPC doses on the scalp. Patch testing on the upper back used Finn chambers containing 0.01% DPC, with scoring done after 6 days according to International Contact Dermatitis Research Group standards. Alopecia areata with under or over 50% scalp involvement, alopecia totalis and alopecia universalis were represented in the patient cohort, which was mostly female. Libraries were pooled for sequencing, and variation in per-sample TCR yields was attributed mainly to small differences in library volumes within the pool. In alopecia patients, the study followed how the peripheral blood TCR repertoire changed in vivo over primary and secondary sensitization to diphenylcyclopropenone (DPC), a hapten. Blood was sampled from patients pre-sensitization (week 0) and at 2, 6 and about 24 weeks after DPC sensitization. Under 30 alopecia patients gave blood for TCR sequencing at one to four time points (pre-sensitization, 2, 6 and 24 weeks). Beyond this particular receptor, the publication reports: After repeated subsampling, the strength of the expansion versus patch-test correlation and the threshold at which it became significant changed. The number of PT1 expanded TCRs positively correlated with patch test score, significant at thresholds 8, 16 and 32 but not 4. No change with DPC sensitization was found in the number of TCRs above 1 in 1000 frequency, and no evidence of global repertoire structure alterations was found. Because all patients had alopecia, a presumed autoimmune disease, the immune response of the patients might differ from that of healthy individuals. Expanded TCRs formed significantly more large CDR3 similarity clusters than pre-sensitization or healthy control sets, consistent with antigen-driven responses.

The time point label of this sample denotes: patch test 1, 2 weeks after DPC sensitization. Explained via the paper, the treatment or condition label denotes: therapeutic diphenylcyclopropenone sensitization with weekly scalp DPC. At each patch-test visit, blood was drawn before the patch test was applied. Patients were eligible if aged 18 to 70, diagnosed with alopecia and judged suitable for DPC therapy, and pregnant patients were excluded. Total RNA was isolated from unfractionated whole blood collected in Tempus Blood RNA tubes. Library preparation was by RACE. Sequencing instrument: NextSeq 500. During library preparation, unique molecular identifiers were attached to individual cDNA molecules so that TCRs could be counted quantitatively and reproducibly. From each blood RNA sample, both TCR alpha and TCR beta chains were sequenced. The study's own analysis went as follows. The median number of TCRs per sample was roughly 98,000, ranging from 23,224 to 690,600. V, J and CDR3 annotation of the TCR reads was carried out using the Decombinator software suite. For PS versus PT1 abundance plots, all samples were subsampled to the same number of TCRs (28,000). TCRs were defined as expanded if absent before sensitization and observed at least eight times at the 2-week time point. TCRdb's own reprocessing of the public reads used fastp at Q25 and MiXCR and kept productive beta chains. Every distinct CDR3 protein forms one entry, paired with its most common genes and DNA. These V and J calls originate from TCRdb's pipeline instead of the authors' own analysis. The sample table contains about 340,000 distinct CDR3 sequences; only one count was recorded for approximately 6.3% of them. Less than 10% of the sample belongs to the ten largest clones.

Material: whole blood, obtained in connection with sensitization to the hapten diphenylcyclopropenone (DPC). This clonotype was obtained from a woman aged 18-29 years with alopecia areata. Some clones in this sample may be carry-over from other donors' samples.

The CDR3 sequence is CASSIGIQGADTQYF. Here is the DNA: TGTGCCAGCAGCATAGGGATACAGGGTGCAGATACGCAGTATTTT. The chain couples TRBV12-3 or TRBV12-4 to TRBJ2-3; a tentative D call is TRBD1 (6 bases match). Relative to germline, V is 6 bases shorter and J is 4 bases shorter, with 17 bases between their ends. The CDR3, from cysteine to phenylalanine, totals 15 residues. The only DNA kept is the CDR3, 45 bases in frame from the first base.